These T cell receptor beta chains were read from a single sample in a study of blood T cell repertoires in COVID-19. Measured with immunoSEQ multiplex PCR; TCRdb has only the in-frame clones, and not every one. The repertoire consists of under 300,000 clones, with less than 90% occurring once and the leading ten covering about an eighth. The sequencing input was peripheral blood. The source of these receptors is a human donor in a cohort sampled during active COVID-19. The CDR3 runs from the conserved cysteine through the conserved F or W. A D gene is named only where the DNA matches it firmly. The listing skips clone size in some rows; elsewhere it reads once, few, many or a size class.

CDR3,DNA,J,size,D,V
CASSRGRNSPLHF,TGTGCCAGCTCCAGGGGGCGGAATTCACCCCTCCACTTT,TRBJ1-6,.,TRBD1,TRBV6-4
CASSQEKGHQGNTIYF,TGTGCCAGCAGCCAAGAAAAGGGGCACCAGGGAAACACCATATATTTT,TRBJ1-3,.,.,TRBV4-2
CASSLGGGDGYGYTF,TGTGCCAGCAGCTTGGGTGGAGGGGATGGCTATGGCTACACCTTC,TRBJ1-2,.,.,TRBV5-4
CASSQHGPGSGTEAFF,TGTGCCAGCAGCCAACACGGCCCTGGCTCGGGCACTGAAGCTTTCTTT,TRBJ1-1,.,.,TRBV14
CASSHFPDFGPRTGEQYF,TGTGCCAGCAGCCATTTTCCAGATTTCGGGCCCCGAACGGGGGAGCAGTACTTC,TRBJ2-7,.,.,TRBV3-1/TRBV3-2
CASSIQGAGQPQHF,TGTGCCAGTAGTATACAGGGGGCCGGGCAGCCCCAGCATTTT,TRBJ1-5,few,TRBD1,TRBV19
CASSYSNRRSRGEAFF,TGTGCCAGCAGTTACTCGAACCGTAGATCTAGGGGGGAAGCTTTCTTT,TRBJ1-1,.,.,TRBV6-2/TRBV6-3
CASSPGQPNTEAFF,TGTGCCAGTAGCCCGGGACAGCCGAACACTGAAGCTTTCTTT,TRBJ1-1,.,TRBD1,TRBV19
CASGDTAETQYF,TGTGCCAGTGGGGACACCGCTGAGACCCAGTACTTC,TRBJ2-5,.,.,TRBV19
CASSSPFPGTSGDTQYF,TGTGCCAGCAGTTCCCCATTCCCCGGGACTAGCGGAGATACGCAGTATTTT,TRBJ2-3,.,TRBD2,TRBV6-2/TRBV6-3
CAIGTSGSQETQYF,TGTGCCATTGGGACTAGCGGTTCACAAGAGACCCAGTACTTC,TRBJ2-5,few,TRBD2,TRBV10-3
CASSLTGADNSPLHF,TGTGCCAGTAGTCTGACAGGGGCTGATAATTCACCCCTCCACTTT,TRBJ1-6,.,TRBD1,TRBV19
CASRVSTSGELFF,TGTGCCAGCAGGGTGTCTACGTCCGGGGAGCTGTTTTTT,TRBJ2-2,.,.,TRBV6-5
CASETSGGYEQYF,TGTGCCAGCGAGACTAGCGGGGGCTACGAGCAGTACTTC,TRBJ2-7,.,TRBD2,TRBV6-5
CASTVTATGSSEQFF,TGCGCCAGTACTGTCACCGCGACAGGCTCGAGTGAGCAGTTCTTC,TRBJ2-1,once,.,TRBV10-2
CASSIVEGARGEAFF,TGTGCCAGCAGTATAGTGGAGGGGGCCAGGGGAGAAGCTTTCTTT,TRBJ1-1,.,TRBD1,TRBV6-6
CASSLVGGGRMNTEAFF,TGTGCCAGCAGCTTAGTAGGCGGGGGGCGAATGAACACTGAAGCTTTCTTT,TRBJ1-1,few,.,TRBV7-9
CASSQGASGSIQYF,TGTGCCAGCAGCCAAGGGGCTAGCGGGAGTATCCAGTACTTC,TRBJ2-5,once,TRBD2,TRBV3-1/TRBV3-2
CSAKASGSIYEKLFF,TGCAGCGCGAAGGCCTCAGGGTCCATTTATGAAAAACTGTTTTTT,TRBJ1-4,.,.,TRBV29-1
CASSFSQFQETQYF,TGTGCCAGCAGCTTTTCTCAGTTTCAAGAGACCCAGTACTTC,TRBJ2-5,.,.,TRBV7-2
CASSDWKPGQGVVEQYF,TGTGCCAGCAGTGATTGGAAACCGGGACAAGGCGTTGTAGAGCAGTACTTC,TRBJ2-7,.,.,TRBV6-1
CATSRALAGANQETQYF,TGTGCCACCAGCAGAGCACTAGCGGGAGCGAACCAAGAGACCCAGTACTTC,TRBJ2-5,.,TRBD2,TRBV15
CASSPYRATNYGYTF,TGTGCCAGCAGCCCGTACAGGGCTACTAACTATGGCTACACCTTC,TRBJ1-2,.,.,TRBV5-4
CASSSAVDTKNIQYF,TGTGCCAGCAGCTCGGCGGTGGACACAAAAAACATTCAGTACTTC,TRBJ2-4,.,.,TRBV27
CSVVGTPVQETQYF,TGCAGCGTTGTAGGGACACCAGTCCAAGAGACCCAGTACTTC,TRBJ2-5,.,.,TRBV29-1
CASSHTPLRADQETQYF,TGCGCCAGCAGCCATACGCCCCTAAGAGCGGACCAAGAGACCCAGTACTTC,TRBJ2-5,.,.,TRBV4-1
CASSIVPTGSQAFF,TGTGCCAGTAGTATAGTGCCGACAGGGTCACAAGCTTTCTTT,TRBJ1-1,.,TRBD1,TRBV19
CASSPLFRQGSYEQYF,TGTGCCAGCAGTCCCCTATTTAGACAGGGGTCCTACGAGCAGTACTTC,TRBJ2-7,.,TRBD1,TRBV2
CASSSVFLTGLLERKLFF,TGTGCCAGCAGTTCGGTTTTCTTAACAGGGTTGTTAGAGCGAAAACTGTTTTTT,TRBJ1-4,.,.,TRBV28
CASSLGQEAFF,TGTGCCAGCAGCTTGGGACAGGAAGCTTTCTTT,TRBJ1-1,once,.,TRBV5-4
CASKAMAGSAYEQYF,TGTGCCAGCAAAGCGATGGCGGGATCAGCCTACGAGCAGTACTTC,TRBJ2-7,.,.,TRBV5-4
CASSLEQNTGELFF,TGCGCCAGCAGCTTAGAACAAAACACCGGGGAGCTGTTTTTT,TRBJ2-2,.,.,TRBV5-1
CASSVGSQNSYNEQFF,TGTGCCAGCAGCGTAGGGAGCCAGAACTCCTACAATGAGCAGTTCTTC,TRBJ2-1,.,.,TRBV9